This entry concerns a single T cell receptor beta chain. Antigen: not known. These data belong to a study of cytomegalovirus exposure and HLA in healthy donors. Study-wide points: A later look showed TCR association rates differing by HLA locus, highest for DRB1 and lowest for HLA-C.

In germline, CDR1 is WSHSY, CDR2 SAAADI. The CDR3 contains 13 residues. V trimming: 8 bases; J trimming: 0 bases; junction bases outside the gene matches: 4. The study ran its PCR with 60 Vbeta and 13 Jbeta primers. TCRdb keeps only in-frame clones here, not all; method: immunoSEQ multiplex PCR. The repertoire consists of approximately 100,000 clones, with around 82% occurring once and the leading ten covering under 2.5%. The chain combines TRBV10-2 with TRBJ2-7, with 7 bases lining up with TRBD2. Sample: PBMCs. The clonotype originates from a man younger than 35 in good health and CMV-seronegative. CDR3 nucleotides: TGCGCCAGCTTCGGGGGGACCTCCTACGAGCAGTACTTC. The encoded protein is CASFGGTSYEQYF.